This T cell receptor (beta chain) stems from a study of blood T cell repertoires in COVID-19. In the original workflow: It was from reference gene primer amplification that nucleated cell counts were estimated. Assay: immunoSEQ multiplex PCR; the TCRdb copy retains only in-frame clones and omits some. Clone size and V and J calls were adopted from that table, with D and trimming inferred from the DNA. This sample has about 270,000 clones, with 83% found just once. Trimming removed 5 bases from V and 1 base from J; junction bases left unmatched: 13. Germline CDR1 is SQVTM and CDR2 is ANQGSEA. The CDR3 loop spans 16 amino acids.

The sequenced sample was peripheral blood. This TCR was sampled from a woman aged 45-60 years who had recovered from COVID-19. J is TRBJ1-2 and V is TRBV29-1; 7 bases line up with TRBD1. This chain's CDR3 is CSVSVGTDYFNYGYTF. For the CDR3, the DNA is TGCAGCGTTTCGGTTGGGACAGACTATTTTAACTATGGCTACACCTTC.